Listed below are T cell receptor beta chains from one sample, sequenced in a study of CD8+CD57+ T cells in acquired aplastic anemia. TCRdb re-analysed the reads in MiXCR, keeping a single row per CDR3 protein. The sample holds under 350,000 distinct CDR3 sequences, approximately 60% seen once. The specimen sequenced was sorted CD4+, CD8+, or CD8+CD57+ T cells (not recorded which) from PBMCs. Receptors were obtained from a human donor with aplastic anemia. Both conserved end residues are part of each CDR3. A D gene is named only where the DNA matches it firmly. Part of the rows lack a size; the others show once, few, many or a class for expanded clones.

TGTGCCAGCAGCCAAGGCGAGGGCGAGCAGTACTTC CASSQGEGEQYF - TRBV4-2 many TRBJ2-7
TGTGCCAGCAGCGTGGGACCTTCCATCGAGCAGTACTTC CASSVGPSIEQYF - TRBV9 - TRBJ2-7
TGTGCCAGCAGCTTAGATGGTTTTGGGACTGAAAAACTGTTTTTT CASSLDGFGTEKLFF - TRBV11-2 - TRBJ1-4
TGCAGTGCTTCGCAGGGGGTCAATCAGCCCCAGCATTTT CSASQGVNQPQHF TRBD1 TRBV20-1 - TRBJ1-5
TGTGCCACCAGCAGAGAGGCGGTGAACACTGAAGCTTTCTTT CATSREAVNTEAFF - TRBV15 - TRBJ1-1
TGTGCCAGCAGCCAAGGGACAGGCTCTGGAAAACTGTTTTTT CASSQGTGSGKLFF TRBD1 TRBV7-9 - TRBJ1-4
TGTGCCAGCAGTTTTCGAAGGGAGGAAAAACTGTTTTTT CASSFRREEKLFF - TRBV27 - TRBJ1-4
TGTGCCAGTAGTGTAGTCCGACTAGCGGATTTTTACAATGAGCAGTTCTTC CASSVVRLADFYNEQFF TRBD2 TRBV19 many TRBJ2-1
TGTGCCAGCAGCCTCCCTGACGGAGTGAACACTGAAGCTTTCTTT CASSLPDGVNTEAFF - TRBV5-4 many TRBJ1-1
TGTGCCAGCAGTTCTACAGGGGGCCTTAACTATGGCTACACCTTC CASSSTGGLNYGYTF TRBD1 TRBV6-6 many TRBJ1-2
TGTGCCATGAGTGGGGTCGGGGGGAGGGATACGCAGTATTTT CAMSGVGGRDTQYF TRBD2 TRBV10-3 - TRBJ2-3
TGCGCCAGCAGCTTGGGGGGGACAGGAATTAGCGAGCAGTACTTC CASSLGGTGISEQYF TRBD1 TRBV5-1 many TRBJ2-7
TGTGCCAGCAGTGACTCGGGCGGGGGGGCCACAGATACGCAGTATTTT CASSDSGGGATDTQYF TRBD2 TRBV14 - TRBJ2-3
TGTGCCAGTAGTGATTATAGGAACTATGGCTACACCTTC CASSDYRNYGYTF - TRBV19 - TRBJ1-2
TGTGCCAGCAGTTTTGGCTCCCGGGTAGGGAATTCACCCCTCCACTTT CASSFGSRVGNSPLHF - TRBV12-3/TRBV12-4 - TRBJ1-6
TGTGCCAGCAGCCCCTTATTACGAGAGCAGTACTTC CASSPLLREQYF - TRBV7-3 - TRBJ2-7
TGTGCCAGCAGACTAGTTGCAACTAATGAAAAACTGTTTTTT CASRLVATNEKLFF - TRBV2 - TRBJ1-4
TGTGCATCTTCCCAGGGACAGTCCTACGAGCAGTACTTC CASSQGQSYEQYF TRBD1 TRBV10-3 many TRBJ2-7
TGTGCCAGCAGTAAAATAGCTAACTATGGCTACACCTTC CASSKIANYGYTF - TRBV7-6 - TRBJ1-2
TGTGCCAGCAGCTTGACCCTCTATAATTCACCCCTCCACTTT CASSLTLYNSPLHF - TRBV5-6 - TRBJ1-6
TGCAGTGCTAGTAACAGGGCAACCACAGATACGCAGTATTTT CSASNRATTDTQYF - TRBV20-1 - TRBJ2-3
TGTGCCAGCCCGGGACTAGCGGTAGAAGATACGCAGTATTTT CASPGLAVEDTQYF TRBD2 TRBV19 - TRBJ2-3
TGTGCCAGTAGTATTGGGAGTAGCTATGGCTACACCTTC CASSIGSSYGYTF - TRBV19 - TRBJ1-2
TGCGCCAGCAGCTTGGGACAGGGAGGGGGTGACACTGAAGCTTTCTTT CASSLGQGGGDTEAFF TRBD1 TRBV5-1 - TRBJ1-1
TGCGCCAGCAGCTTTAAGGCAGGGCGGGGGGCTGAAGCTTTCTTT CASSFKAGRGAEAFF - TRBV5-1 - TRBJ1-1
TGTGCCAGCAGCTTAGTGTCCGGATCCTCTACGGGGACCCAGTACTTC CASSLVSGSSTGTQYF - TRBV7-7 many TRBJ2-5
TGTGCCAGCAGCTTAGGCCGGGAATTCGGCGACACCTTC CASSLGREFGDTF - TRBV11-2 few TRBJ1-2
TGTGCCAGTAGTAGCGGGGGAGGTCAGGAGACCCAGTACTTC CASSSGGGQETQYF TRBD2 TRBV19 many TRBJ2-5
TGCAGCGCCGACGGGTCCTTGAACACTGAAGCTTTCTTT CSADGSLNTEAFF - TRBV29-1 few TRBJ1-1
TGTGCCAGCAGTCGGGGACAGAAAGAGACCCAGTACTTC CASSRGQKETQYF TRBD1 TRBV7-2 - TRBJ2-5
TGTGCCAGCAGCGTAGGGGGACAGGGGGCCGGGGAGCTGTTTTTT CASSVGGQGAGELFF TRBD1 TRBV9 - TRBJ2-2
TGTGCCAGCAGCCCAGAAGGGAGGTGGGACAGGGCCATATATTTT CASSPEGRWDRAIYF TRBD1 TRBV7-3 - TRBJ1-3
TGCAGTGCTACGCCCCCCACAGGTTCAATTCCAAATTCACCCCTCCACTTT CSATPPTGSIPNSPLHF - TRBV20-1 once TRBJ1-6
TGCAGTGCTCTCCGACTAGTGGGCAATGAGCAGTTCTTC CSALRLVGNEQFF - TRBV20-1 many TRBJ2-1
TGTGCCAGCTCTAGGGACGCCTCGGTGACTGAAGCTTTCTTT CASSRDASVTEAFF - TRBV7-2 - TRBJ1-1
TGTGCCAGCAGCTTGCCACCTCGGGCGAGTCGAACCGGGGAGCTGTTTTTT CASSLPPRASRTGELFF - TRBV5-8 many TRBJ2-2
TGCAGTGCTAGAGCCCGCGGGGGGGTGGAGGAAAAACTGTTTTTT CSARARGGVEEKLFF - TRBV20-1 - TRBJ1-4
TGTGCCAGCAGCCAGTTGAGGAGCAATGAGCAGTTCTTC CASSQLRSNEQFF - TRBV3-1 many TRBJ2-1
TGTGCCACCAGCAGAGATTTGGGGGTAGGGGAGACCCAGTACTTC CATSRDLGVGETQYF - TRBV15 - TRBJ2-5
TGTGCCAGCAGCACCCAGGGACAGCTCTCCTACGAGCAGTACTTC CASSTQGQLSYEQYF TRBD1 TRBV14 many TRBJ2-7
TGCGCCAGCAGCCAGGGGGGGATTTGGTGCGAGCAGTACTTC CASSQGGIWCEQYF - TRBV5-1 - TRBJ2-7
TGTGCCAGCAGTGAGGGGACAGATAATTCACCCCTCCACTTT CASSEGTDNSPLHF TRBD1 TRBV6-4 - TRBJ1-6
TGCGCCAGCAGCTTGTACCAGGGCAATGAGCAGTTCTTC CASSLYQGNEQFF - TRBV5-1 - TRBJ2-1
TGTGCCAGCAGTTTGAACGGACAGGGGTCGGCCCAGTACTTC CASSLNGQGSAQYF TRBD1 TRBV12-3/TRBV12-4 many TRBJ2-5
TGCAGTGCTAGAGACCCCGGAGGGGGGCAAGAGACCCAGTACTTC CSARDPGGGQETQYF - TRBV20-1 few TRBJ2-5
TGTGCCAGCAGCCGGGGACGGAACTATGGCTACACCTTC CASSRGRNYGYTF - TRBV7-2 many TRBJ1-2
TGCGCCAGCACGCCCCGGGACTCGGCTTCTGGGGAGCTGTTTTTT CASTPRDSASGELFF - TRBV5-1 - TRBJ2-2
TGTGCCACCAGTGATCCTTGGACTAGCGGGAGGGCGAACACCGGGGAGCTGTTTTTT CATSDPWTSGRANTGELFF TRBD2 TRBV24-1 few TRBJ2-2
TGCAGTGCCAGAGCCCCGACAGGGTTCCCTGAAGCTTTCTTT CSARAPTGFPEAFF TRBD1 TRBV20-1 once TRBJ1-1
TGTGCCAGCAGCCCCGGATCCTACGAGCAGTACTTC CASSPGSYEQYF - TRBV7-9 many TRBJ2-7
TGTGCCAGCAGCTTACACAAACCGGGGTCATTCTTC CASSLHKPGSFF - TRBV7-9 - TRBJ2-1
TGTGCCACCAGCAGGGACCGGGATCAAGGAACCCAGTACTTC CATSRDRDQGTQYF - TRBV15 many TRBJ2-5
TGCAGTGCTTACCCGCCAGGGCTTAGGGGCTACACCTTC CSAYPPGLRGYTF - TRBV20-1 - TRBJ1-2
TGTGCCAGCGGTAGCGGGGGGCCCTACAATGAGCAGTTCTTC CASGSGGPYNEQFF TRBD2 TRBV12-3/TRBV12-4 - TRBJ2-1